This T cell receptor beta chain was sequenced for a study of OX40 agonist ivuxolimab in advanced cancers. The germline V gene has CDR1 SQVTM and CDR2 ANQGSEA. The CDR3 extends over 17 amino acids. After removal of 6 bases from V and 2 bases from J, the junction contained 10 bases not matched to a gene. Sequencing used immunoSEQ multiplex PCR; TCRdb keeps in-frame clones, though not all of them. The sample yields about 49,000 clones, 80% to 90% seen once. The sequences come from CD4+ or CD8+ T cells sorted from blood, collected in a trial of the OX40 agonist ivuxolimab. This receptor was taken from an adult with an advanced solid tumor such as melanoma, head and neck, liver or kidney cancer. The chain recombines TRBV29-1 with TRBJ2-6, with 10 bases lining up with TRBD1. Here the CDR3 reads CSVAPGQGVPGANVLTF. CDR3 DNA sequence: TGCAGCGTGGCCCCTGGACAGGGGGTCCCTGGGGCCAACGTCCTGACTTTC.